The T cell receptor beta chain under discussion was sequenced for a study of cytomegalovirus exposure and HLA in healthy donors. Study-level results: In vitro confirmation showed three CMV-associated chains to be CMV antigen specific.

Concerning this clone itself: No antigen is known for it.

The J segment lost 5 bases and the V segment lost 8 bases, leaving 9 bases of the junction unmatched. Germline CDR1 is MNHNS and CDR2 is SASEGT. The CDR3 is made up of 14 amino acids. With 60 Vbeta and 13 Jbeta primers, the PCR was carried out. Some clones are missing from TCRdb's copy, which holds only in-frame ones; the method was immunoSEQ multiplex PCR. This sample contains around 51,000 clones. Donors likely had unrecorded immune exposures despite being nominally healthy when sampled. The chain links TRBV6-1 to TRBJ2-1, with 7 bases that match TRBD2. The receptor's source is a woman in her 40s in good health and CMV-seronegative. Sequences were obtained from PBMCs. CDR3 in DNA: TGTGCCAGCCTCCTTACGGGAGGCGACAATGAGCAGTTCTTC. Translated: CASLLTGGDNEQFF.